This is a list of T cell receptor beta chains from one sample in a study of blood T cell repertoires in COVID-19. The repertoire was sequenced with immunoSEQ multiplex PCR; TCRdb's copy has only in-frame clones and lacks some. The table shows 250,000 to 350,000 clones, with 88% occurring only once. Sequencing was done on a sample of PBMCs or T cells enriched from blood (not recorded which). The receptor source for this set is a woman aged 30 to 39 who had recovered from COVID-19. Both conserved end residues are part of each CDR3.

>TRBJ2-6|TRBV28
CASSPVQGFGGANVLTF
>TRBJ1-2|TRBV2
CASRGQFSNYGYTF
>TRBJ1-1|TRBV7-9
CASSLLMGRNGTEAFF
>TRBJ2-1|TRBV5-4
CASSPSTSGKVF
>TRBJ1-3|TRBV30
CAWSVLGSSGNTIYF
>TRBJ2-1|TRBV5-1
CASSPSSDNEQFF
>TRBJ1-2|TRBV2
CATYRGLEGYTF
>TRBJ2-7|TRBV3-1/TRBV3-2
CASSQDPGAAWEQYF
>TRBJ1-4|TRBV6-1
CATHIQDKGEKLFF
>TRBJ2-3|TRBV5-1
CASSLGTSGQTDTQYF
>TRBJ2-7|TRBV10-3
CAIGTGSSYEQYF
>TRBJ2-7|TRBV5-5
CASSWGLAESGHEQYF
>TRBJ1-4|TRBV28
CASKGGGSAEKLFF
>TRBJ1-1|TRBV15
CATSRPQGGMNTEAFF
>TRBJ2-7|TRBV19
CASEQGTEQYF
>TRBJ1-2|TRBV4-3
CASSQEKGADYGYTF
>TRBJ1-4|TRBV7-8
CASSSSRDRRDGEKLFF
>TRBJ2-3|TRBV11-3
CASSPGEGGAVTDTQYF
>TRBJ2-3|TRBV15
CATSGLAGGPGDTQYF
>TRBJ1-1|TRBV7-9
CASSLGTEEGSF
>TRBJ1-2|TRBV28
CASSAGRGLRYDYTF
>TRBJ1-6|TRBV6-5
CASSSWTGTSDSPLHF
>TRBJ2-6|TRBV9
CASSVGALGANVLTF
>TRBJ2-5|TRBV5-1
CASSAGTSGRLETQYF
>TRBJ2-7|TRBV28
CASSFPGIEQYF
>TRBJ2-7|TRBV2
CASSETPGNNYEQYF
>TRBJ1-2|TRBV6-5
CASSRTANYGYTF
>TRBJ1-2|TRBV14
CASSQSYRGTNYGYTF
>TRBJ2-7|TRBV18
CASSPGQASSYEQYF
>TRBJ2-1|TRBV30
CAWTWGRALNEQFF
>TRBJ2-5|TRBV11-3
CASSLGFDRDQETQYF
>TRBJ1-3|TRBV5-4
CASSYDRGSGNTIYF
>TRBJ2-3|TRBV7-9
CASSRTDTQYF
>TRBJ1-6|TRBV19
CASRTQGRPLNSPLHF
>TRBJ2-7|TRBV20-1
CSARERSEQYF
>TRBJ2-7|TRBV28
CASSSPLGQRLAGVYEQYF
>TRBJ1-2|TRBV7-6
CASSLTSIRQGEDGYTF
>TRBJ2-2|TRBV5-1
CASSHGLAGGPNTGELFF
>TRBJ2-2|TRBV3-1/TRBV3-2
CASSQVLVGTGELFF
>TRBJ1-5|TRBV11-2
CASSLDSGLNQPQHF
>TRBJ2-7|TRBV6-5
CASSLGTVFEQYF
>TRBJ1-2|TRBV6-5
CASSYPAGDGYTF
>TRBJ2-3|TRBV27
CASSLSRDTQYF
>TRBJ2-3|TRBV5-1
CASSSPPSAGRSTDTQYF
>TRBJ1-2|TRBV28
CASSQTGTVSGGYTF
>TRBJ1-2|TRBV7-3
CASSPGEGYGYTF
>TRBJ2-5|TRBV5-1
CASSLLLYQETQYF
>TRBJ1-1|TRBV19
CASSNIGGGPEAFF
>TRBJ1-1|TRBV3-1/TRBV3-2
CASSQGGVAFF
>TRBJ1-6|TRBV19
CASSSRDRVNSPLHF
>TRBJ2-1|TRBV7-3
CASSPTGNSYNEQFF
>TRBJ1-2|TRBV6-2/TRBV6-3
CASSSRDRWIYGYTF
>TRBJ2-7|TRBV4-3
CASSQSTGGGAASYEQYF
>TRBJ2-1|TRBV12-5
CASGLVKAGGAGFYNEQFF
>TRBJ1-1|TRBV19
CASSIGTGRTEAFF
>TRBJ1-2|TRBV16
CASSQVSDKYGYTF
>TRBJ2-1|TRBV27
CASSFSVDNEQFF
>TRBJ2-1|TRBV14
CASSQERGSYNEQFF
>TRBJ2-2|TRBV19
CASSIQGVDTGELFF